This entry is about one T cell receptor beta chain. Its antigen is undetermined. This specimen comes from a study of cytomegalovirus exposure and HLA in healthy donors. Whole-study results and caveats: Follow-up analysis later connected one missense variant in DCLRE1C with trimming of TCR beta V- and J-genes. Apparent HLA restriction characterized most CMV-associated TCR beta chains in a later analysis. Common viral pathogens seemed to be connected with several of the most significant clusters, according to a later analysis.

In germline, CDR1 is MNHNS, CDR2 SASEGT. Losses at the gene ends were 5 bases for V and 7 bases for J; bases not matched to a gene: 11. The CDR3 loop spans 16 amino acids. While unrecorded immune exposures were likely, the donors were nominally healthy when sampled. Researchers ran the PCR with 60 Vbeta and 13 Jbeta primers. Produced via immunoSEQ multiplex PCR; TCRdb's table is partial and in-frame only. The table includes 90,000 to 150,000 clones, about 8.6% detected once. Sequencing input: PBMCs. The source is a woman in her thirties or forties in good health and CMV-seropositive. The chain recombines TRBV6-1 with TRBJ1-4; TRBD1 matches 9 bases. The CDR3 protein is CASSQDGGTGTEKLFF. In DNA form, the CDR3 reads TGTGCCAGCAGTCAAGATGGAGGGACAGGGACTGAAAAACTGTTTTTT.